The 9 T cell receptor beta chains below all came from one sample that was sequenced in a study of blood T cells in healthy people across ages. Using a J-beta primer mix together with a sample-barcoded 5' primer, a second PCR was run for roughly 6 to 12 cycles. MiXCR, run by TCRdb on the 5' RACE reads, gives a single entry per CDR3 protein. The sample records around 850,000 distinct CDR3 sequences, about 37% being singletons. The sequencing sample was made of blood. The source is a man between 18 and 35 years old in good health.

This clonotype was observed at least ten times. The V gene is TRBV10-3, the J gene TRBJ2-1; a weak D match, TRBD1 (6 bases). Germline lookup yields CDR1 ENHRY and CDR2 SYGVKD. The CDR3 is 15 residues long. With 3 bases removed from V and 7 bases from J, the gap between germline ends came to 16 bases. The CDR3 DNA reads TGTGCCATCAGTGACCAAACAGGGTCCCCTAATGAGCAGTTCTTC. It encodes CAISDQTGSPNEQFF.

This clonotype was observed a handful of times. This chain links TRBV6-6 with TRBJ2-6; D is unresolved. Germline V gene lookup returns CDR1 MNHNY and CDR2 SVGAGI (reference sequence). The length of the CDR3 is 14 residues. V was shortened by 7 bases and J by 4 bases, with 11 bases between the two germline ends. Here the CDR3 reads CASTKASGANVLTF. The CDR3 region has the DNA TGTGCCAGCACAAAAGCTTCAGGGGCCAACGTCCTGACTTTC.

V is TRBV4-3 and J is TRBJ1-5, with no clear D. V gave up 0 bases and J gave up 9 bases, with 9 bases separating them. The germline V gene has CDR1 LGHNA and CDR2 YSLEER. The CDR3 has 13 amino acids. CDR3 sequence (DNA): TGCGCCAGCAGCCAAGAGGGGAGAGGGCCCCAGCATTTT. Translated, it gives CASSQEGRGPQHF.

This clonotype was picked up many times. The V call is TRBV6-5, the J call TRBJ2-7; 13 bases line up with TRBD2. Germline V lookup: CDR1 MNHEY, CDR2 SVGAGI. This CDR3 is 16 amino acids long. The trim removed 5 bases at V and 1 base at J, leaving 5 bases unmatched. CDR3 DNA: TGTGCCAGCAGTCTCGGGACTAGCGGGGTATCCTACGAGCAGTACTTC. Translation gives CASSLGTSGVSYEQYF.

The V and J genes are TRBV28 and TRBJ2-2; D may be TRBD1 (6 bases). With 11 bases removed from V and 1 base from J, the gap between germline ends came to 26 bases. Germline lookup yields CDR1 MDHEN and CDR2 SYDVKM. CDR3 length: 18 amino acids. The DNA of the CDR3 is TGTGCCGGGGGTTACTTGGGGGCAGGGATCGGGAACACCGGGGAGCTGTTTTTT. Residues: CAGGYLGAGIGNTGELFF. The entire variable domain, with the rest obtained from reference TRBV28 and TRBJ2-2, is as follows: DVKVTQSSRYLVKRTGEKVFLECVQDMDHENMFWYRQDPGLGLRLIYFSYDVKMKEKGDIPEGYSVSREKKERFSLILESASTNQTSMYLCAGGYLGAGIGNTGELFFGEGSRLTVL.

This clonotype was counted a single time. The gene calls are TRBV4-3 and TRBJ1-3; D is undetermined. V dropped 0 bases and J dropped 0 bases, with 6 bases sitting between them. Germline-derived CDR1 and CDR2 are LGHNA and YSLEER. The CDR3 is made up of 15 amino acids. Here the CDR3 DNA reads TGCGCCAGCAGCCAAGAACCCGGCTCTGGAAACACCATATATTTT. This encodes CASSQEPGSGNTIYF.

This clonotype was seen a few times. The chain uses TRBV20-1 and TRBJ2-1; D gene unclear. CDR1 is DFQATT, CDR2 SNEGSKA, per germline (reference sequence). The V end was cut by 0 bases, the J end by 0 bases, with 12 bases between. CDR3 length equals 16 residues. The CDR3 loop is CSARDRAPSSYNEQFF. CDR3 nucleotide sequence: TGCAGTGCTAGAGATCGGGCCCCGAGCTCCTACAATGAGCAGTTCTTC.

Ten or more counts support this clonotype. V usage is TRBV10-3 and J usage is TRBJ2-1; 7 bases line up with TRBD1. Germline trimming cut 4 bases from V and 0 bases from J; bases unmatched to any gene: 0. CDR1 and CDR2 from the germline V gene are ENHRY and SYGVKD. The CDR3 contains 14 residues. CDR3 DNA: TGTGCCATCAGTGGACAGGGCTCCTACAATGAGCAGTTCTTC. Amino acids: CAISGQGSYNEQFF.

V and J are TRBV5-1 and TRBJ2-3; D is unresolved. V lost 0 bases and J 2 bases, leaving 13 bases between the germline ends. CDR1 and CDR2 from the germline V gene are SGHRS and YFSETQ. CDR3 size: 16 residues. The CDR3 DNA sequence: TGCGCCAGCAGCTTGGAGGGCAGCCAGGACACAGATACGCAGTATTTT. It yields the protein CASSLEGSQDTDTQYF.